This T cell receptor (beta chain) was found in a study of cytomegalovirus exposure and HLA in healthy donors. Regarding the study as a whole: Earlier findings revealed that most TCR beta V segments proved productive either about 87% or about 30% of the time. In a later analysis, V- and J-gene trimming of beta chains associated with a DCLRE1C missense variant, replicated independently.

Worth noting for this clone: Antigen: not known.

The study ran its PCR with 60 Vbeta and 13 Jbeta primers. Measured with immunoSEQ multiplex PCR; TCRdb has only the in-frame clones, and not every one. The sample includes 90,000 to 150,000 clones, about 60% of them seen just once. This CDR3 contains 15 residues. Germline V gene data show CDR1 as SNHLY and CDR2 as FYNNEI. Trimming pared 3 bases from V and 4 bases from J, leaving 13 bases between. The sequencing sample was made of PBMCs. The chain recombines TRBV2 with TRBJ1-5; D is possibly TRBD1 (5 bases). The source is a man in his forties or fifties in good health and CMV-seropositive. This CDR3 reads CASSEGGIRNQPQHF. The CDR3 DNA is TGTGCCAGCAGTGAGGGGGGTATACGTAATCAGCCCCAGCATTTT.